The present entry profiles one T cell receptor beta chain with its context. This clonotype was counted many times. Its antigen is unknown. No quality values exist for individual bases; no much larger clone is one base distant. The sample comes from a study of regulatory T cells in long-lasting Graves disease (TCRdb year 2021). Context from the whole study: Persistent Graves' disease was defined as persistently positive TSH receptor autoantibodies together with antithyroid drug treatment for over 5 years. On average, persistent Graves' disease patients in the clinical cohort had been on antithyroid drugs for around ten years. TCR sequencing covered around 13 persistent and around 20 newly diagnosed Graves' disease patients, some 33 samples in total. The study was registered as a clinical trial and conducted in China. This study used TCR sequencing and RNA sequencing of peripheral blood to compare persistent Graves' disease patients against newly diagnosed Graves' disease patients.

The germline V gene (reference sequence) gives CDR1 as LNHNV and CDR2 as YYDKDF. The CDR3 sequence holds 13 residues, the cysteine and phenylalanine included. Only the CDR3 region is kept as DNA, spanning 39 bases read in frame from base 1. V ends up 2 bases short and J 5 bases short, with an unmatched junction base count of 0. The library was prepared using multiplex PCR. The sample was run on an Illumina HiSeq 4000. CDR3 regions were amplified by Arm-PCR with iRepertoire HTBI primers to construct TCR beta libraries. Gel purification was performed on PCR products prior to sequencing. The source study handled its data this way. A total of some 60 TRBV and some 15 TRBJ segments were identified across samples and were used for gene usage analysis of CDR3 amino acid clonotypes. Filtered high-quality paired reads were merged into contigs using COPE and FqMerger. BLAST was used to align contigs to IMGT TRBV, TRBD and TRBJ reference genes, with CDR3 defined following IMGT. Highly expanded clones were defined as clonotypes with a frequency above 0.1%. Shannon entropy served as the measure of repertoire diversity, while the Gini coefficient captured V-J evenness. A clonotype was considered public if more than one individual shared it. TCRdb reanalyzed the raw reads on its own, using fastp at Q25 for trimming and MiXCR for clone calling, and kept in-frame beta chains. Records with the same CDR3 protein are collapsed into one entry carrying the most frequent genes and DNA. The V and J calls and clone size are TCRdb's, not the authors'. This sample lists approximately 690,000 distinct CDR3 sequences; about 32% were detected once. The ten largest clones add up to around 42% of the sample.

What this sample's time point label stands for: persistent/refractory GD, antithyroid drugs over 5 years with positive TRAb. For both TCR sequencing and RNA sequencing, RNA was extracted from PBMCs using TRIzol. Graves' disease was diagnosed according to American Thyroid Association guidelines. Recruitment of patients was carried out at an endocrinology department in Xi'an, China. From each patient, approximately 10 milliliters of peripheral blood was collected into an EDTA anticoagulant tube. Ficoll Paque Plus density gradient separation was used to isolate PBMCs, and no further T cell sorting was done. An Agilent 2100 Bioanalyzer and agarose gel were used to assess RNA quality, and a NanoDrop 2000 was used to measure RNA concentration. Points the paper makes about the study in general: The study examined only peripheral blood because the primary lesion, thyroid tissue, could not be accessed. TRBV28, TRBJ1-2 and TRBJ2-5 were preferentially used in persistent disease, while TRBV20-1 and TRBJ2-1 were favored in newly diagnosed disease. Only the TCR beta chain was sequenced and analyzed. Patients with persistent disease shared more public clonotypes (around 3,000) than newly diagnosed patients did (approximately 990). Lower TCR Shannon entropy and fewer highly expanded clones were observed in persistent Graves' disease patients than in newly diagnosed patients, which suggested clonal expansion. As a limitation, the authors acknowledged that the small sample size may reduce accuracy.

Sequences were derived from peripheral blood mononuclear cells (PBMCs), sampled when the disease was refractory, from a patient treated with antithyroid drugs. Here the chain combines TRBV15 and TRBJ1-5, with 7 bases matching TRBD1. The sequence came from a female donor with Graves disease. The CDR3 reads CATSRQGDQPQHF. The DNA sequence is given as TGTGCCACCAGCAGACAGGGGGATCAGCCCCAGCATTTT.